A single sample is the source of the 30 T cell receptor beta chains below, sequenced in a study of blood T cell repertoires in COVID-19. Profiling relied on immunoSEQ multiplex PCR, and the TCRdb table lists in-frame clones only, not all of them. There are around 260,000 clones in the sample; roughly 80% occur only once, and 15% to 19% lies in the top ten. The sequencing sample was made of peripheral blood. These receptors were taken from a person aged 70 to 79 with COVID-19, enrolled during active disease.

The chain combines TRBV6-2 or TRBV6-3 with TRBJ1-4; 9 positions match TRBD1. Trimming cost V 4 bases and J 5 bases; bases outside gene matches: 5. The germline V gene encodes CDR1 MNHEY and CDR2 SVGEGT. The CDR3 loop spans 15 amino acids. CDR3 nucleotide sequence: TGTGCCAGCAGTTCATCCGGGACAGGGAATGAAAAACTGTTTTTT. Translating gives CASSSSGTGNEKLFF.

The chain uses TRBV28 and TRBJ1-5; a weak D match, TRBD1 (6 bases). The CDR3 runs to 14 residues. Germline V gives CDR1 MDHEN, CDR2 SYDVKM. Trimming removed 6 bases at V and 0 bases at J, with 9 bases between. The CDR3 reads CASRNRDSNQPQHF. The CDR3 DNA follows: TGTGCCAGCAGGAACAGGGATAGCAATCAGCCCCAGCATTTT.

The V and J genes are TRBV29-1 and TRBJ2-5; TRBD1 matches 7 bases. The V and J ends lost 3 bases and 1 base, in that order; junction bases with no gene match: 11. This CDR3 spans 16 amino acids. The V gene's germline CDR1 is SQVTM and CDR2 ANQGSEA. Here the CDR3 DNA reads TGCAGCGTTGACCATCTCCTGGACAGGTTCCAAGAGACCCAGTACTTC. Its protein is CSVDHLLDRFQETQYF.

The V gene is TRBV7-3, the J gene TRBJ1-1; 10 bases map to TRBD1. This CDR3 spans 13 amino acids. Germline CDR1 is SGHTA and CDR2 is FQGTGA. J was trimmed by 8 bases and V by 3 bases; bases with no gene match: 3. In nucleotides, the CDR3 is TGTGCCAGCAGCTTTCAGACAGGGGGCGAAGCTTTCTTT. Its translation: CASSFQTGGEAFF.

This clone was observed a handful of times. The V and J genes are TRBV5-8 and TRBJ1-2; D is unresolved. The germline V gene encodes CDR1 SGHTS and CDR2 YDEGEE. The CDR3 is 11 amino acids. The ends were cut back, 2 bases at V and 8 bases at J, with 7 bases in the middle. The DNA of the CDR3 is TGTGCCAGCAGCTTACTGGGCGGCTACACCTTC. This codes for CASSLLGGYTF.

As to this clone: Other DNA sequences from this sample encode an identical CDR3 as well. The chain recombines TRBV7-9 with TRBJ2-5; D might be TRBD1 (6 bases). Trimming cost V 2 bases and J 2 bases, with 12 bases left between them. This CDR3 is built from 15 residues. In germline, CDR1 is SEHNR, CDR2 FQNEAQ (reference sequence). This CDR3 is CASSLRQGRQETQYF. CDR3 nucleotide sequence: TGTGCCAGCAGCTTACGGCAGGGGCGGCAAGAGACCCAGTACTTC.

The rearrangement links TRBV3-1 (or the pseudogene TRBV3-2) to TRBJ1-2; 8 nucleotides agree with TRBD1. Germline V gives CDR1 LGHDT, CDR2 YNNKEL (reference sequence). The CDR3 covers 15 residues. The junction had 8 bases not matched to a gene; V was cut back by 4 bases and J by 4 bases. The CDR3, as DNA: TGTGCCAGCAGCCCGATCGGACAGGGCGGCTATGGCTACACCTTC. It codes for CASSPIGQGGYGYTF.

This clone was observed a few times. The chain recombines TRBV6-6 with TRBJ2-7; 10 nucleotides agree with TRBD2. After removal of 10 bases from V and 4 bases from J, the junction contained 10 bases not matched to a gene. The CDR3 sequence is 14 residues long. The germline V gene encodes CDR1 MNHNY and CDR2 SVGAGI (reference sequence). The CDR3 loop is CATSGASGGYEQYF. CDR3 nucleotide sequence: TGTGCCACCTCTGGGGCTAGCGGGGGTTACGAGCAGTACTTC.

The chain joins TRBV28 to TRBJ1-1; 7 bases fit TRBD1. The CDR3 loop spans 15 amino acids. The germline gives CDR1 MDHEN, CDR2 SYDVKM. With 3 bases clipped from V and 1 base from J, the junction kept 5 bases outside the gene matches. For the CDR3, the DNA is TGTGCCAGCAGTTTTGCCGGACAGGAGAACACTGAAGCTTTCTTT. This gives the protein CASSFAGQENTEAFF.

V is TRBV9 and J is TRBJ2-3; 12 bases fit TRBD2. In germline, CDR1 is SGDLS, CDR2 YYNGEE. V lost 2 bases, J lost 5 bases, and 0 bases stayed unmatched. The CDR3 loop spans 14 amino acids. CDR3 in amino acids: CASSVGLAGDTQYF. The CDR3, as DNA: TGTGCCAGCAGCGTGGGACTAGCGGGAGATACGCAGTATTTT.

This chain joins TRBV5-4 and TRBJ2-1; 8 bases match TRBD1. With 3 bases clipped from V and 7 bases from J, the junction kept 6 bases outside the gene matches. CDR1 SGHNT and CDR2 YYREEE come from the germline V gene (reference sequence). CDR3 length equals 14 residues. The CDR3 nucleotides read TGTGCCAGCAGCTCGAGGGACAGGAGGAATGAGCAGTTCTTC. As protein: CASSSRDRRNEQFF.

This clone was observed a handful of times. The rearrangement uses TRBV7-8 and TRBJ2-7; 8 nucleotides align to TRBD1. This CDR3 region has 13 residues. CDR1 is SGHVS and CDR2 is FQNEAQ in the germline V gene. V lost 6 bases and J lost 6; bases outside the gene matches: 7. The CDR3 DNA reads TGTGCCAGCAGAGCTACACAGGGGGGCGAGCAGTACTTC. Amino acid sequence: CASRATQGGEQYF.

Only a few counts were recorded for this clone. The chain links TRBV5-1 to TRBJ1-1, with D perhaps TRBD1 (5 bases). The V gene's germline CDR1 is SGHRS and CDR2 YFSETQ. CDR3 length: 14 residues. V was pared by 4 bases and J by 5 bases, with 15 bases between. The CDR3 DNA sequence: TGCGCCAGCAGCCCAGGGATGGTGAGGACTGAAGCTTTCTTT. The encoded protein is CASSPGMVRTEAFF.

The gene calls are TRBV14 and TRBJ1-2, with D hard to call. The germline V gene has CDR1 SGHDN and CDR2 FVKESK. The ends were cut back, 5 bases at V and 4 bases at J, with 14 bases in the middle. The CDR3 totals 14 residues. The CDR3 spells CASSETGIPYGYTF. CDR3 bases: TGTGCCAGCAGCGAAACCGGGATCCCCTATGGCTACACCTTC.

CDR3 residues: CASSQFSGNTGELFF. Here the CDR3 DNA reads TGTGCCAGCAGCCAATTCTCAGGGAACACCGGGGAGCTGTTTTTT. The rearrangement uses TRBV16 and TRBJ2-2; the D is unclear. Germline V gene sequence: CDR1 KGHSY, CDR2 FQNENV. V lost 1 base and J lost 1, with 7 bases in between. The CDR3 runs 15 residues.

V usage is TRBV19 and J usage is TRBJ1-1, with D possibly being TRBD1 (5 bases). Germline V gene lookup returns CDR1 LNHDA and CDR2 SQIVND (reference sequence). V was trimmed by 3 bases and J by 2 bases, leaving 16 bases between them. The CDR3 runs to 16 residues. CDR3 in amino acids: CASSMVPGGGNTEAFF. As DNA, the CDR3 is TGTGCCAGTAGTATGGTCCCCGGGGGGGGAAACACTGAAGCTTTCTTT.

This sequence joins TRBV19 and TRBJ2-3; weak D call: TRBD1 (6 bases). Germline-derived CDR1 and CDR2 are LNHDA and SQIVND (reference sequence). Trimming pared 5 bases from V and 1 base from J, leaving 13 bases between. The CDR3 consists of 15 residues. For the CDR3, the DNA is TGTGCCAGTAGTCCCGACAGGTGGGGCACAGATACGCAGTATTTT. It translates to CASSPDRWGTDTQYF.

The V call is TRBV28, the J call TRBJ2-1, with D possibly TRBD1 on 5 matching bases. This CDR3 comprises 14 residues. Germline lookup yields CDR1 MDHEN and CDR2 SYDVKM. V was pared by 6 bases and J by 0 bases, with 9 bases between. CDR3 in amino acids: CASSRQTSYNEQFF. CDR3 DNA: TGTGCCAGCAGCAGACAGACCTCCTACAATGAGCAGTTCTTC.

The chain employs TRBV6-5 and TRBJ2-7, with TRBD2 matching 8 bases. V dropped 7 bases and J dropped 3; count of bases not matched to a gene: 8. The length of the CDR3 is 14 residues. Germline V gives CDR1 MNHEY, CDR2 SVGAGI. CDR3 nucleotide sequence: TGTGCCAGCATCGGGACTAGGTCGATCTACGAGCAGTACTTC. It is translated as CASIGTRSIYEQYF.

This clone has only one observation. This chain uses TRBV21-1 with TRBJ1-6; the DNA was not compared with TRBD1, the D call given in the table. TRBV21-1 is flagged as a pseudogene. The CDR3 extends over 16 amino acids. The CDR3 sequence: CASSTGGAGGNSPLHF. The CDR3 nucleotides read TGTGCCAGCAGCACCGGCGGGGCAGGGGGAAATTCACCCCTCCACTTT.

The J gene is TRBJ2-5, the V gene TRBV28; 12 nucleotides agree with TRBD1. This CDR3 is built from 18 residues. Trimming at V came to 8 bases and at J to 0 bases, leaving 13 bases not matched to a gene. CDR1 and CDR2 (germline): MDHEN, SYDVKM. CDR3 region: CASATPGQGASNQETQYF. The CDR3 bases are TGTGCCAGCGCCACTCCGGGACAGGGGGCCTCCAACCAAGAGACCCAGTACTTC.

J is TRBJ1-1 and V is TRBV14, with D perhaps matching TRBD1 (5 bases). Germline values: CDR1 SGHDN, CDR2 FVKESK. Trimming pared 0 bases from V and 2 bases from J, leaving 10 bases between. The CDR3 extends over 15 amino acids. The CDR3 is CASSQDLGANTEAFF. The CDR3 bases are TGTGCCAGCAGCCAAGATTTAGGGGCTAACACTGAAGCTTTCTTT. The full variable domain, its missing parts supplied by reference TRBV14 and TRBJ1-1, is EAGVTQFPSHSVIEKGQTVTLRCDPISGHDNLYWYRRVMGKEIKFLLHFVKESKQDESGMPNNRFLAERTGGTYSTLKVQPAELEDSGVYFCASSQDLGANTEAFFGQGTRLTVV.

This clone has only a few counts. V and J are TRBV28 and TRBJ1-2; D is perhaps TRBD1 (5 bases). The CDR3 is 13 residues long. The V gene's germline CDR1 is MDHEN and CDR2 SYDVKM. The ends were cut back, 2 bases at V and 2 bases at J, with 6 bases in the middle. In nucleotides, the CDR3 is TGTGCCAGCAGTTTACCAGGGAACTATGGCTACACCTTC. It translates to CASSLPGNYGYTF.

The gene calls are TRBV11-2 and TRBJ1-2, with 7 positions matching TRBD1. V lost 5 bases and J lost 3; bases outside the gene matches: 3. The CDR3 totals 13 residues. Germline-derived CDR1 and CDR2 are SGHAT and FQNNGV. Here the CDR3 DNA reads TGTGCCAGCAGCCCTGGACAGGACTATGGCTACACCTTC. Translation: CASSPGQDYGYTF.

This clone was counted only a few times. The chain couples TRBV7-2 to TRBJ2-2, with 10 nucleotides matching TRBD1. After removal of 1 base from V and 4 bases from J, the junction contained 12 bases not matched to a gene. CDR1 SGHTA and CDR2 FQGNSA come from the germline V gene. This CDR3 region has 19 residues. The CDR3: CASSLVGRGRTGGTGELFF. In DNA, the CDR3 is TGTGCCAGCAGCTTAGTGGGTCGTGGGCGGACAGGGGGCACCGGGGAGCTGTTTTTT.

This clone showed up just once. The chain links TRBV5-4 to TRBJ2-7; 11 bases are shared with TRBD1. V lost 4 bases to trimming and J lost 3 bases; unmatched junction nucleotides: 6. Per germline, CDR1 SGHNT and CDR2 YYREEE (reference sequence). This CDR3 has 15 residues. This CDR3 reads CASSQGQGAGYEQYF. CDR3 bases: TGTGCCAGCAGCCAAGGACAGGGGGCGGGCTACGAGCAGTACTTC.

J is TRBJ2-3 and V is TRBV4-3, with 7 bases lining up with TRBD2. V was clipped by 2 bases and J by 5 bases; unmatched bases: 7. The CDR3 runs to 15 residues. The germline V gene encodes CDR1 LGHNA and CDR2 YSLEER. The CDR3 loop reads CASSQQAGYKDTQYF. The CDR3 coding sequence is TGCGCCAGCAGCCAACAAGCGGGGTATAAAGATACGCAGTATTTT.

The chain couples TRBV6-5 to TRBJ2-7, with 7 bases matching TRBD2. The CDR3 loop spans 13 amino acids. The trim removed 5 bases at V and 3 bases at J, leaving 4 bases unmatched. CDR1 and CDR2 (germline): MNHEY, SVGAGI. The CDR3 is CASSREGRYEQYF. The CDR3 DNA sequence: TGTGCCAGCAGTAGGGAGGGCCGCTACGAGCAGTACTTC.

This clone has ten or more counts. The gene calls are TRBV6-1 and TRBJ1-1; D unresolved. V dropped 2 bases and J dropped 1 base, with 5 bases sitting between them. The CDR3 covers 13 residues. Germline values: CDR1 MNHNS, CDR2 SASEGT. The CDR3 coding sequence is TGTGCCAGCAGTGAATTCCGGAACACTGAAGCTTTCTTT. Translation: CASSEFRNTEAFF.

This rearrangement joins TRBV7-9 to TRBJ1-4; possible D gene TRBD1, 6 bases. The germline V and J ends were trimmed by 5 bases and 5 bases, with 12 bases remaining between them. In germline, CDR1 is SEHNR, CDR2 FQNEAQ (reference sequence). This CDR3 spans 14 amino acids. DNA of the CDR3: TGTGCCAGCAGCCCAGGGGTCCTAAATGAAAAACTGTTTTTT. Its protein product is CASSPGVLNEKLFF. Filled out from reference TRBV7-9 and TRBJ1-4, the complete variable domain reads DTGVSQNPRHKITKRGQNVTFRCDPISEHNRLYWYRQTLGQGPEFLTYFQNEAQLEKSRLLSDRFSAERPKGSFSTLEIQRTEQGDSAMYLCASSPGVLNEKLFFGSGTQLSVL.